This T cell receptor beta chain was captured by sequencing in a study of blood T cells in healthy people across ages. Whole-study findings and limits: In these data, TCR beta diversity tracked strongly with naive T cell percentage. No one knew whether donors had CMV, which possibly confounded expanded clonotype changes.

The sample holds a few counts of this clonotype. What it binds is not known. The use of a sample-barcoded 5' primer and a J-beta primer mix characterized a second PCR of about 7 to 12 cycles. Using its own MiXCR run on the 5' RACE reads, TCRdb lists one record per CDR3 protein. Of 800,000 or so distinct CDR3 sequences listed, roughly 25% are singletons. The same sample was also used in a study of T cells of mothers and their children.

The receptor was derived from a boy aged 5-17 years in good health. Sequenced input: blood.

CDR3 coding DNA: TGTGCCAGCTCACCACGACAGGGGATAGTCAGTACTGAAGCTTTCTTT. Protein: CASSPRQGIVSTEAFF. V usage is TRBV18 and J usage is TRBJ1-1, with 8 bases that match TRBD1. This CDR3 is 16 amino acids long. Germline V gene sequence: CDR1 KGHSH, CDR2 LQKENI. Trimming took 1 base from V and 5 from J; bases not matched to a gene: 9.